Listed here is a single TCR beta chain. Its antigen is not identified. This sample stems from a study of persistence of HIV-infected CD4 T cells. Study at large: A couple of participants gave one leukapheresis sample; others gave up to about 180 mL blood repeatedly. Study outcomes and limitations: CMV- and Gag-responding cells had lower TCRbeta richness than CD3/CD28-responding cells.

Cells were stimulated with CMV-infected fibroblast lysates at roughly 9.1 ug/mL. CD40L-negative CD69-negative CD45RO-high memory CD4+ T cells were sorted as populations depleted of antigen-responding cells. The libraries were made with immunoSEQ version 4 in survey mode. The table came from immunoSEQ multiplex PCR; TCRdb's copy has only in-frame clones and leaves some out. Here the sample spans more than 35,000 clones, 80% being singletons. CDR3 length: 15 amino acids. The TCR sequence derives from an adult man with HIV who was CMV-seropositive. This chain joins TRBV1 and TRBJ1-1. TRBV1 is tagged as a pseudogene. The sequencing here drew on CD4+ T cells sorted from PBMCs after roughly 18-hour stimulation, taken from a patient who received antiretroviral therapy. The CDR3 loop reads CTSSPPSVLNTEAFF. The CDR3 DNA follows: TGCACCAGCAGCCCCCCAAGTGTCCTGAACACTGAAGCTTTCTTT.